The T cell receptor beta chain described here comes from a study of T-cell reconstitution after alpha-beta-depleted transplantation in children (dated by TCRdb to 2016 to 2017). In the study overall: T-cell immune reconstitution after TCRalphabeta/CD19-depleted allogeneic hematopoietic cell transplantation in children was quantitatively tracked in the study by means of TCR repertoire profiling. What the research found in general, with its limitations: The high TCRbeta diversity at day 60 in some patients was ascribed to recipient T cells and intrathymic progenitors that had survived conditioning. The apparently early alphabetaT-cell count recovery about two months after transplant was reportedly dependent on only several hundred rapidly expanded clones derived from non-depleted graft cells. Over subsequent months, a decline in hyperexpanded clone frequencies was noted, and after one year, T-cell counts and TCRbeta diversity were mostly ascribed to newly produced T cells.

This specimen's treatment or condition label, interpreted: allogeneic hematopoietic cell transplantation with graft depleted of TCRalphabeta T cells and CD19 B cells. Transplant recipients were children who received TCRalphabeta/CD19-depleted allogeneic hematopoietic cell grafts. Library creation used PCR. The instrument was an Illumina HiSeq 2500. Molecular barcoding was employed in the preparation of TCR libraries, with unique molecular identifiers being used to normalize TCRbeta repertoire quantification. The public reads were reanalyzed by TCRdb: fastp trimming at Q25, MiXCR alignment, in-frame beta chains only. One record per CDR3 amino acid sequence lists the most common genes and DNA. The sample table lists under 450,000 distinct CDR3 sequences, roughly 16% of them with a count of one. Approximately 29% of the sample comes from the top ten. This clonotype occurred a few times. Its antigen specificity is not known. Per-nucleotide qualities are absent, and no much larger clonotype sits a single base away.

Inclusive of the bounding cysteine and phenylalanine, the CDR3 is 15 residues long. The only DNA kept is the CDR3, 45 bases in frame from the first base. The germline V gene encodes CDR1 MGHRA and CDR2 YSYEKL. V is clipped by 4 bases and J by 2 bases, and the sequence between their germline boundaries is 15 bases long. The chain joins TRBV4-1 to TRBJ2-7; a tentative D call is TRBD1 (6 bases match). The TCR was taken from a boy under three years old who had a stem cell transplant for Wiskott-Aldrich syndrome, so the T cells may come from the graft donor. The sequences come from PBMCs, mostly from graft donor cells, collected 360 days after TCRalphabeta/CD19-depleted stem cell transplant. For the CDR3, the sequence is CASSLFWTAPYEQYF. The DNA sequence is TGCGCCAGCAGCCTATTTTGGACAGCCCCCTACGAGCAGTACTTC.